The 14 T cell receptor beta chains in this list originate from one sample, sequenced in a study of post-analysis software for immune sequencing data. Antigen specificity for these receptors is unknown. Libraries were made from TCR beta cDNA, and they carried unique molecular identifiers. TCRdb recomputed calls from the PCR reads with MiXCR, one row per CDR3 protein. The repertoire consists of some 700,000 distinct CDR3 sequences, with more than 50% occurring once and the leading ten covering around 10%. Study-wide points: In patients, about 5 TRBV segments were more frequent than in controls, with TRBV5-6, TRBV5-1 and TRBV20-1 among them.

The sequenced material came from blood. All receptors derive from a girl aged 2 to 9 with multiple sclerosis.

The chain carries TRBV14 and TRBJ2-3; D perhaps matches TRBD2 (6 bases). Trimming removed 3 bases at V and 8 bases at J, with 15 bases between. CDR3 length: 14 amino acids. Germline CDR1 SGHDN, CDR2 FVKESK. CDR3 protein: CASSQGLNIVTQYF. CDR3 sequence (DNA): TGTGCCAGCAGCCAGGGACTCAACATCGTTACGCAGTATTTT.

This clonotype was seen a few times. The V gene is TRBV7-9, the J gene TRBJ2-1; D is undetermined. Germline CDR1 SEHNR, CDR2 FQNEAQ (reference sequence). V lost 1 base, J lost 8 bases, and 12 bases lay in between. This CDR3 is 14 amino acids long. CDR3 sequence (DNA): TGTGCCAGCAGCTTAGAAGTCACGACCGATGAGCAGTTCTTC. It codes for CASSLEVTTDEQFF.

This clonotype was seen a single time. The CDR3, as DNA: TGTGCCAGCAGCTTGGAGACTAGCGGGAGCTCCTACGAGCAGTACTTC. Translated: CASSLETSGSSYEQYF. The rearrangement uses TRBV7-8 and TRBJ2-7; TRBD2 matches at 12 bases. Germline V gene lookup returns CDR1 SGHVS and CDR2 FQNEAQ. V lost 3 bases and J lost 0; bases outside the gene matches: 3. The CDR3 length is 16 residues.

The V call is TRBV20-1, the J call TRBJ2-3, with 10 bases matching TRBD2. The germline gives CDR1 DFQATT, CDR2 SNEGSKA (reference sequence). The CDR3 loop spans 13 amino acids. Trimming cost V 6 bases and J 6 bases; bases outside gene matches: 6. The CDR3 reads CSARQAGGDTQYF. In DNA, the CDR3 is TGCAGTGCCCGACAAGCGGGAGGGGATACGCAGTATTTT.

The V gene is TRBV7-3, the J gene TRBJ2-1, with 9 bases aligning to TRBD2. The ends lost 4 bases at V and 8 bases at J; junction bases unmatched: 9. The CDR3 extends over 15 amino acids. Germline loops: CDR1 SGHTA, CDR2 FQGTGA. Here the CDR3 DNA reads TGTGCCAGCAGCTCCTCTAGCGGGGCCTTTGATGAGCAGTTCTTC. It encodes CASSSSSGAFDEQFF.

The rearrangement uses TRBV5-1 and TRBJ2-5, with 11 bases aligning to TRBD1. The CDR3 totals 15 residues. Looked up from germline, CDR1 is SGHRS and CDR2 is YFSETQ. With 5 bases clipped from V and 5 bases from J, the junction kept 8 bases outside the gene matches. DNA for the CDR3: TGCGCCAGCAGAGTCGGGACAGGGGGGACGGAGACCCAGTACTTC. It codes for CASRVGTGGTETQYF.

The rearrangement uses TRBV4-1 and TRBJ2-5; 13 bases are a match to TRBD2. Trimming took 7 bases from V and 5 from J; bases not matched to a gene: 7. Germline V gene lookup returns CDR1 MGHRA and CDR2 YSYEKL. The CDR3 consists of 15 residues. The CDR3 reads CASTKTSGGRETQYF. DNA for the CDR3: TGCGCCAGCACCAAGACTAGCGGGGGGAGGGAGACCCAGTACTTC.

This sequence joins TRBV6-1 and TRBJ2-7; 7 bases match TRBD1. CDR3 size: 13 residues. V lost 6 bases, J lost 3 bases, and 5 bases stayed unmatched. Germline values: CDR1 MNHNS, CDR2 SASEGT. The CDR3 sequence is CASRENRGYEQYF. The CDR3 DNA is TGTGCCAGCAGAGAGAACAGGGGCTACGAGCAGTACTTC.

This clonotype was counted once. The chain joins TRBV6-2 or TRBV6-3 to TRBJ1-5; D is ambiguous. This CDR3 contains 13 residues. CDR1 and CDR2 (germline): MNHEY, SVGEGT. Between the trimmed V and J ends, which lost 6 bases and 7 bases, there was a span of 13 bases. The CDR3, as DNA: TGTGCCAGCAGATCGACGGTCCAACAGCCCCAGCATTTT. This encodes CASRSTVQQPQHF.

The chain has TRBV29-1 and TRBJ2-1; D not resolved. Germline V gene data show CDR1 as SQVTM and CDR2 as ANQGSEA. This CDR3 comprises 14 residues. The V end lost 7 bases, the J end lost 7 bases, and 20 bases lay between the germline ends. CDR3 nucleotide sequence: TGCAGCGCCCCATCGGTAGGGCGCGGAAATGAGCAGTTCTTC. It translates to CSAPSVGRGNEQFF.

The chain couples TRBV6-5 to TRBJ2-7; 11 bases fit TRBD2. The V segment lost 6 bases and the J segment 2 bases; nucleotides outside the gene matches: 12. Per germline, CDR1 MNHEY and CDR2 SVGAGI. The CDR3 has 17 residues. CDR3 residues: CASSYRVTSGVPYEQYF. The CDR3 region has the DNA TGTGCCAGCAGCTACCGAGTGACTAGCGGGGTCCCCTACGAGCAGTACTTC.

The chain is built from TRBV5-1 and TRBJ2-1; maybe TRBD1 (8 bases). Germline loops: CDR1 SGHRS, CDR2 YFSETQ. The CDR3 is 17 residues long. V lost 4 bases and J 4 bases, leaving 21 bases between the germline ends. CDR3: CASSPRYRGGLYNEQFF. CDR3 coding DNA: TGCGCCAGCAGCCCGCGCTACAGGGGGGGATTGTACAATGAGCAGTTCTTC.

The chain uses TRBV7-6 and TRBJ2-7; TRBD1 matches 10 bases. The J segment lost 5 bases and the V segment lost 1 base, leaving 11 bases of the junction unmatched. Germline CDR1 and CDR2: SGHVS and FNYEAQ. This CDR3 has 17 amino acids. The DNA for the CDR3 is TGTGCCAGCAGCTTAGGGCCTCGGGGGACAGGGGTCGACGAGCAGTACTTC. Its protein is CASSLGPRGTGVDEQYF. The full variable domain, in which reference TRBV7-6 and TRBJ2-7 provide the parts outside the CDR3, is GAGVSQSPRYKVTKRGQDVALRCDPISGHVSLYWYRQALGQGPEFLTYFNYEAQQDKSGLPNDRFSAERPEGSISTLTIQRTEQRDSAMYRCASSLGPRGTGVDEQYFGPGTRLTVT.

The gene calls are TRBV14 and TRBJ1-6; D remains unclear. Germline CDR1 reads SGHDN; CDR2 reads FVKESK. The length of the CDR3 is 14 residues. V lost 6 bases, J lost 9 bases, and 15 bases lay in between. DNA of the CDR3: TGTGCCAGCAGTCAATCGTTCGAGGGTTCACCCCTCCACTTT. It encodes CASSQSFEGSPLHF.